This record covers a single T cell receptor (beta chain). The target of this receptor is not known. Base qualities are missing; no much larger clone stands one base away. This sample was taken from a study of persistence of HIV-infected CD4 T cells (TCRdb year 2020). Background on the whole study: CMV- and HIV-1 Gag-responding CD4+ T cells were isolated from ART-treated individuals so that antigen-driven clonal expansion of HIV-1-infected cells could be examined. The median time participants had been on suppressive ART was about eight years. Peripheral blood samples of up to about 180 mL were taken at multiple time points, with the exception of two participants who underwent leukapheresis at a single time point. TCRbeta sequencing assessed the clonality of all cells in each sorted population, while proviral sequencing assessed the clonality of infected cells. In the cross-participant TCR cluster analysis, roughly 8 participants were included for CMV and about 7 participants were included for Gag.

The immunoSEQ hsTCRB assay version 4, run in survey mode, was used to sequence TCRbeta repertoires from genomic DNA. Genomic DNA was diluted to around 10 ng/uL, and up to roughly 1 ug per sample was used for TCRbeta sequencing. The study's processing was this. TCRbeta data were analyzed in ImmunoSeq Analyzer 3.0, with diversity computed on productive nucleotide rearrangements. Lower-bound TCR diversity was estimated with the improved Chao index, and clonality with the Gini coefficient using the Immunarch R package. Nucleotide rearrangements that differed but encoded the same CDR3beta amino acid sequence were counted as separate clonotypes. TCRbeta sequences significantly enriched in antigen-responding cells relative to anti-CD3/anti-CD28-activated cells were identified by differential abundance analysis. GLIPH2 grouped TCRs by predicted peptide-MHC specificity, both within each participant and across combined participant data sets. In TCRdb, the immuneACCESS table is reduced to in-frame sequences with V and J assigned. These tables do not hold every clone; where another copy was compared, an unresolved V gene accounts for under half, and the others remain unexplained. That table furnishes V, J and clone size, whereas the DNA furnished D and trimming. The sample yields about 28,000 clones; approximately 78% were counted once. The biggest ten clones account for about 0.8% of the sample.

Broad study findings and their caveats: Antigen-responding cells were enriched for expanded CDR3beta sequences that were degenerate, which suggests that CD4+ responses to CMV and Gag underwent convergent selection. Bulk TCR analyses could not be limited to the rare CMV-responding cells that actually contained HIV-1 proviruses. Only a small number of individuals took part in the study, and the range of antigens tested was limited. Significantly lower TCRbeta richness was observed in CMV- and Gag-responding cells than in anti-CD3/anti-CD28-responding cells, and higher oligoclonality was observed in CMV-responding cells than in CD3/CD28-stimulated and Gag-responding cells. Within the same sorted populations, TCR oligoclonality correlated with proviral oligoclonality.

The treatment or condition label, read with the paper, signifies: suppressive antiretroviral therapy. Cells were stimulated with lysates of CMV-infected fibroblasts at roughly 10 ug/mL. Nonresponding CD40L-negative CD69-negative CD45RO-high memory CD4+ T cells were sorted as memory populations depleted of antigen-responding cells. HIV-1-infected adults in whom suppressive ART had been started during chronic infection were enrolled as participants. For at least 4 years, the participants' plasma HIV-1 RNA had been undetectable, below 50 copies/mL. To be included, a participant needed positive CMV serology and a CD4+ T cell count above 400 cells/uL. Before stimulation, PBMCs were isolated using density centrifugation and depleted of CD8+ T cells. For less than 20 hours, the CD8-depleted PBMCs were stimulated with anti-CD28/CD49d costimulation, a CD40-blocking antibody, and enfuvirtide to prevent new infections. Cells were sorted on a Beckman Coulter MoFlo Legacy or XDP sorter, with propidium iodide excluding dead cells. The QIAamp DNA Mini Kit was used for genomic DNA extraction from samples above one million cells, and the Quick-DNA Microprep Kit was used otherwise.

Taken from cysteine to phenylalanine, the CDR3 has 15 residues. Only the CDR3 part of the read is kept: 45 bases, read in frame from the first base. The junction carries 21 bases between V and J, which are trimmed by 6 bases and 6 bases respectively. CDR1 and CDR2 were assigned from the germline V gene as MNHEY and SVGAGI. The source material was CD4+ T cells sorted from PBMCs after roughly 18-hour stimulation, sampled from a patient who received antiretroviral therapy. Taken with the paper, the label for cell subset or site translates to: CD40L-CD69- CD45RO-high memory CD4 T cells not responding to CMV lysate. Here the chain combines TRBV6-5 and TRBJ2-7; 6 matching bases give a weak D call of TRBD1. The origin of this receptor is an adult woman with HIV who was CMV-seropositive. The CDR3 reads as follows: CASSPRDTSVGEQYF. The DNA sequence follows: TGTGCCAGCAGCCCCCGGGACACCTCTGTTGGCGAGCAGTACTTC.